This T cell receptor beta chain was observed in a study of T cell responses to AZD1222 COVID-19 vaccine. CDR1 is SGHNT and CDR2 is YYREEE in the germline V gene (reference sequence). The CDR3 length is 16 residues. V lost 0 bases and J 8 bases, leaving 17 bases between the germline ends. Data came from immunoSEQ multiplex PCR; TCRdb stores just in-frame clones and leaves some out. This sample has around 200,000 clones, with around 88% found just once. Study findings and constraints: CD4 TCRs covered the whole spike, strongest at regions 160-218 and 743-854. A reported finding is that nearly half of spike-specific TCRs target unmutated variant regions. There were mostly white British donors and more females than males, and clonal diversity was possibly underestimated. It was only after the peak T cell response that any repertoires were sampled.

On this clone itself: Its matching antigen is unknown.

The sequences come from peripheral blood, collected on day 0 of AZD1222 vaccination. The TCR originated in an adult in good health. This chain links TRBV5-4 with TRBJ1-4; D gene unclear. The CDR3, as DNA: TGTGCCAGCAGCTTGGCCACGGGAGGCGGTGGCGAAAAACTGTTTTTT. Its protein is CASSLATGGGGEKLFF.